The TCR beta chain described here comes from a study of blood T cell repertoires in COVID-19. Study overall: Material from acute and convalescent COVID-19 was sourced from the United States, Italy and Spain. From T cells, B-cell-depleted T cells, or PBMCs came the material, which was cDNA or gDNA.

The CDR3 is 14 amino acids. Germline V gene lookup returns CDR1 SGHTA and CDR2 FQGTGA. V lost 6 bases and J lost 4; bases outside the gene matches: 4. In the authors' methods: Reference gene primer amplification gave nucleated cell count estimates. Assay: immunoSEQ multiplex PCR; the TCRdb copy retains only in-frame clones and omits some. V and J calls and clone size are copied from that table; D and trimming were computed from the DNA. The sample holds about 230,000 clones, 65% to 90% seen once. The TCR originated in a woman aged 45-65 years with acute or convalescent COVID-19. Sequencing used peripheral blood. The chain uses TRBV7-3 and TRBJ2-2, with 8 bases aligning to TRBD1. Here the CDR3 DNA reads TGTGCCAGCAGGCCCGGGACAGGCACCGGGGAGCTGTTTTTT. Protein sequence: CASRPGTGTGELFF.